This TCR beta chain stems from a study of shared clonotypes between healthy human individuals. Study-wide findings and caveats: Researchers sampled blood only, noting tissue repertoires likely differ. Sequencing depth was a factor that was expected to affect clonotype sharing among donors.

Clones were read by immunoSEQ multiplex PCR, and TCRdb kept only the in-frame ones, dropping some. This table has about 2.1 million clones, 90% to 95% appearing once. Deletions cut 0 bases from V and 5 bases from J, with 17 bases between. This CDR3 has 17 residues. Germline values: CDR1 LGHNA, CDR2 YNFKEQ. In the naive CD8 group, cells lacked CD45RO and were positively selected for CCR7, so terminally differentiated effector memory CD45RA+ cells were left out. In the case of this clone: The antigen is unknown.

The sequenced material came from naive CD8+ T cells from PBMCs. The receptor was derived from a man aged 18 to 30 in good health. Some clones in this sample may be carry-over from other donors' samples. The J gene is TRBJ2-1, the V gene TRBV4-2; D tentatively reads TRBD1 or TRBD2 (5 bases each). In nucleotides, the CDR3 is TGTGCCAGCAGCCAAGATGTGGGACCAACACCGAACAATGAGCAGTTCTTC. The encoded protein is CASSQDVGPTPNNEQFF.